This passage covers 27 T cell receptor beta chains from one sample sequenced in a study of T cell responses to AZD1222 COVID-19 vaccine. Generated by immunoSEQ multiplex PCR, the TCRdb table keeps only in-frame clones and is missing some. The repertoire holds more than 110,000 clones, with approximately 83% as singletons. The material was peripheral blood, obtained on day 0 of AZD1222 vaccination. These receptors originate from an adult in good health.

This rearrangement joins TRBV29-1 to TRBJ2-5; TRBD2 is a possible D gene (5 bases). Trimming removed 3 bases from V and 5 bases from J, with 13 bases in between. The CDR3 contains 13 residues. Germline CDR1 reads SQVTM; CDR2 reads ANQGSEA. The CDR3 nucleotides are TGCAGCGTTGATCGGAGTGGGAGTGAGACCCAGTACTTC. Protein sequence: CSVDRSGSETQYF.

V usage is TRBV2 and J usage is TRBJ2-7, with 13 positions matching TRBD2. The CDR3 contains 16 residues. Trimming at V came to 9 bases and at J to 4 bases, leaving 12 bases not matched to a gene. The germline gives CDR1 SNHLY, CDR2 FYNNEI. CDR3 sequence: CAREVPRTSGRYEQYF. The CDR3 DNA reads TGTGCCAGAGAAGTTCCCCGGACTAGCGGGAGATACGAGCAGTACTTC.

The gene calls are TRBV9 and TRBJ2-1; perhaps TRBD2 as D (6 bases). The CDR3 has 13 residues. Germline-derived CDR1 and CDR2 are SGDLS and YYNGEE. V lost 4 bases and J 8 bases, leaving 13 bases between the germline ends. The CDR3 protein is CASSTGLPDEQFF. The CDR3 region has the DNA TGTGCCAGCAGCACGGGACTGCCGGATGAGCAGTTCTTC. The entire variable domain, with the rest obtained from reference TRBV9 and TRBJ2-1, is as follows: DSGVTQTPKHLITATGQRVTLRCSPRSGDLSVYWYQQSLDQGLQFLIQYYNGEERAKGNILERFSAQQFPDLHSELNLSSLELGDSALYFCASSTGLPDEQFFGPGTRLTVL.

The chain links TRBV5-4 to TRBJ2-5, with D maybe TRBD2 (5 bases). The CDR3 contains 15 residues. Germline CDR1 and CDR2: SGHNT and YYREEE (reference sequence). V gave up 4 bases and J gave up 1 base, with 14 bases separating them. The CDR3 sequence is CASSPGVAGQETQYF. In DNA, the CDR3 is TGTGCCAGCAGCCCCGGGGTGGCAGGCCAAGAGACCCAGTACTTC.

This chain joins TRBV28 and TRBJ1-2, with D possibly being TRBD1 (6 bases). CDR1 and CDR2 (germline): MDHEN, SYDVKM. The CDR3 is 17 residues long. With 8 bases removed from V and 1 base from J, the gap between germline ends came to 23 bases. CDR3 sequence: CASLLAGTMDLNYGYTF. As DNA, the CDR3 is TGTGCCAGCCTGTTAGCCGGGACAATGGACCTTAACTATGGCTACACCTTC.

This clone has only a few counts. CDR3 nucleotides: TGTGCCAGCAGTTACGACTTCCCCCTCCACTTT. Translating gives CASSYDFPLHF. The chain has TRBV6-6 and TRBJ1-6; D is unclear. Germline V lookup: CDR1 MNHNY, CDR2 SVGAGI (reference sequence). This CDR3 comprises 11 residues. V shed 2 bases and J shed 13 bases, with 6 bases lying between them.

The chain uses TRBV19 and TRBJ1-1; D not certain. The CDR3 sequence is 16 residues long. Trimming stripped 0 bases from V and 1 base from J, with 12 bases between. Germline CDR1 reads LNHDA; CDR2 reads SQIVND (reference sequence). CDR3 bases: TGTGCCAGTAGTATAGATGCCCTCCAGCGGAACACTGAAGCTTTCTTT. Protein: CASSIDALQRNTEAFF.

V gene TRBV5-1 combines with J gene TRBJ1-1; D unclear. The V gene's germline CDR1 is SGHRS and CDR2 YFSETQ. The CDR3 covers 15 residues. V lost 0 bases and J lost 0, with 9 bases in between. CDR3 DNA sequence: TGCGCCAGCAGCTTGGGTAGCTCTCTGAACACTGAAGCTTTCTTT. Translated, it gives CASSLGSSLNTEAFF.

This clone was seen just once. The chain has TRBV18 and TRBJ1-1; D not resolved. This CDR3 contains 15 residues. V lost 0 bases and J 0 bases, leaving 8 bases between the germline ends. Looked up from germline, CDR1 is KGHSH and CDR2 is LQKENI. CDR3 nucleotide sequence: TGTGCCAGCTCACCACCGCCCGGGATGAACACTGAAGCTTTCTTT. Translation gives CASSPPPGMNTEAFF.

The chain couples TRBV2 to TRBJ1-6; no clear D. This CDR3 contains 13 residues. The ends were cut back, 3 bases at V and 11 bases at J, with 11 bases in the middle. Germline V gene sequence: CDR1 SNHLY, CDR2 FYNNEI. CDR3 sequence reads: CASSDPGFTPLHF. Here the CDR3 DNA reads TGTGCCAGCAGTGATCCGGGGTTTACACCCCTCCACTTT.

The V call is TRBV2, the J call TRBJ1-2; D possibly corresponds to TRBD1 (5 bases). This CDR3 region has 13 residues. The germline CDR1 and CDR2 sequences are SNHLY and FYNNEI. Trimming pared 4 bases from V and 8 bases from J, leaving 14 bases between. DNA of the CDR3: TGTGCCAGCAGTGGGGACGCTTCTACGGGCTACACCTTC. Protein sequence: CASSGDASTGYTF. The whole variable domain, filled in from reference TRBV2 and TRBJ1-2, reads EPEVTQTPSHQVTQMGQEVILRCVPISNHLYFYWYRQILGQKVEFLVSFYNNEISEKSEIFDDQFSVERPDGSNFTLKIRSTKLEDSAMYFCASSGDASTGYTFGSGTRLTVV.

In this sample, this clone turned up a few times. The sample carries other DNA sequences with the same CDR3. The chain uses TRBV7-9 and TRBJ1-4; D unresolved. The germline V gene has CDR1 SEHNR and CDR2 FQNEAQ (reference sequence). The length of the CDR3 is 13 residues. The germline V and J ends were trimmed by 3 bases and 5 bases, with 7 bases remaining between them. The CDR3 here is CASSLDLNEKLFF. CDR3 nucleotides: TGTGCCAGCAGCTTGGACCTCAATGAAAAACTGTTTTTT.

The V gene is TRBV7-9, the J gene TRBJ1-1; unclear D gene. Trimming left V 1 base short and J 1 base short, with 7 bases between. This CDR3 has 14 residues. CDR1 SEHNR and CDR2 FQNEAQ come from the germline V gene (reference sequence). As DNA, the CDR3 is TGTGCCAGCAGCTTAGTTGCAGCGAACACTGAAGCTTTCTTT. Protein: CASSLVAANTEAFF.

The chain is built from TRBV20-1 and TRBJ2-6; D remains ambiguous. The V end was cut by 3 bases, the J end by 1 base, with 1 base between. Germline loops: CDR1 DFQATT, CDR2 SNEGSKA (reference sequence). The CDR3 totals 12 residues. CDR3 sequence: CSASSGANVLTF. CDR3 nucleotides: TGCAGTGCTAGTTCTGGGGCCAACGTCCTGACTTTC.

This clone has just one count. CDR3 DNA: TGTGCCAGCAGCCAAGACAGGACCTCTGGAAACACCATATATTTT. The encoded protein is CASSQDRTSGNTIYF. The V call is TRBV5-4, the J call TRBJ1-3; D may be TRBD1 (6 bases). CDR3 size: 15 residues. The V gene's germline CDR1 is SGHNT and CDR2 YYREEE (reference sequence). The V end lost 4 bases, the J end lost 0 bases, and 11 bases lay between the germline ends.

The J gene is TRBJ2-1, the V gene TRBV3-1 (or the pseudogene TRBV3-2); D uncertain. This CDR3 region has 14 residues. Germline lookup yields CDR1 LGHDT and CDR2 YNNKEL (reference sequence). The V end lost 0 bases, the J end lost 15 bases, and 18 bases lay between the germline ends. The CDR3 DNA reads TGTGCCAGCAGCCAAGAGTCTTTGAGGATTTCCACGTTCTTC. Its protein is CASSQESLRISTFF.

J is TRBJ2-3 and V is TRBV5-1; D call uncertain. The CDR3 is 13 residues long. V was trimmed by 1 base and J by 4 bases, leaving 7 bases between them. Looked up from germline, CDR1 is SGHRS and CDR2 is YFSETQ. The CDR3 loop is CASSLFAADTQYF. The CDR3 DNA follows: TGCGCCAGCAGCTTGTTTGCAGCAGATACGCAGTATTTT.

The J gene is TRBJ1-2, the V gene TRBV4-1; a possible D gene is TRBD1 (5 bases). The V end lost 1 base, the J end lost 4 bases, and 13 bases lay between the germline ends. From germline, CDR1 is MGHRA and CDR2 YSYEKL. This CDR3 is built from 15 residues. The CDR3 spells CASSQGGTFVYGYTF. As DNA, the CDR3 is TGCGCCAGCAGCCAAGGAGGGACTTTCGTCTATGGCTACACCTTC.

This chain joins TRBV7-9 and TRBJ1-4; the D is unclear. V was shortened by 2 bases and J by 0 bases, with 19 bases between the two germline ends. The CDR3 length is 19 residues. Germline assignment: CDR1 SEHNR and CDR2 FQNEAQ (reference sequence). CDR3 loop: CASSLTPERQSATNEKLFF. The DNA of the CDR3 is TGTGCCAGCAGCTTAACCCCCGAACGGCAGTCTGCAACTAATGAAAAACTGTTTTTT.

V is TRBV14 and J is TRBJ1-6; D is perhaps TRBD1 (6 bases). Trimming stripped 4 bases from V and 7 bases from J, with 11 bases between. The V gene's germline CDR1 is SGHDN and CDR2 FVKESK. The CDR3 spans 14 residues. The CDR3 here is CASSRDIDNSPLHF. CDR3 DNA sequence: TGTGCCAGCAGCCGGGACATTGACAATTCACCCCTCCACTTT. Full variable domain (rest looked up from reference TRBV14 and TRBJ1-6): EAGVTQFPSHSVIEKGQTVTLRCDPISGHDNLYWYRRVMGKEIKFLLHFVKESKQDESGMPNNRFLAERTGGTYSTLKVQPAELEDSGVYFCASSRDIDNSPLHFGNGTRLTVT.

V is TRBV14 and J is TRBJ1-2; 10 nucleotides align to TRBD1. Germline lookup yields CDR1 SGHDN and CDR2 FVKESK. V was clipped by 3 bases and J by 1 base; unmatched bases: 2. The CDR3 is 15 residues long. For the CDR3, the DNA is TGTGCCAGCAGCCAGCGGACAGGGGGTAACTATGGCTACACCTTC. Protein product: CASSQRTGGNYGYTF.

Only a few counts were recorded for this clone. This chain links TRBV24-1 with TRBJ1-5; TRBD1 aligns across 10 bases. Germline V gene lookup returns CDR1 KGHDR and CDR2 SFDVKD. The CDR3 is 18 amino acids. With V trimmed by 3 bases and J by 3 bases, 10 bases remained unmatched. The CDR3 DNA reads as TGTGCCACCAGTGATAGTCGACAGGGGGCGGCTTCCAATCAGCCCCAGCATTTT. Protein product: CATSDSRQGAASNQPQHF.

This chain connects TRBV13 to TRBJ2-7; D is unresolved. V dropped 1 base and J dropped 2 bases, with 12 bases sitting between them. Germline V gene data show CDR1 as PRHDT and CDR2 as FYEKMQ (reference sequence). This CDR3 has 15 residues. The CDR3 DNA is TGTGCCAGCAGCTTAGTGGCTAGTTCCACCTACGAGCAGTACTTC. Translating gives CASSLVASSTYEQYF. Combining the CDR3 with reference TRBV13 and TRBJ2-7 gives the whole variable domain AAGVIQSPRHLIKEKRETATLKCYPIPRHDTVYWYQQGPGQDPQFLISFYEKMQSDKGSIPDRFSAQQFSDYHSELNMSSLELGDSALYFCASSLVASSTYEQYFGPGTRLTVT.

The V call is TRBV3-1 (or the pseudogene TRBV3-2), the J call TRBJ1-4, with D unclear. With 7 bases removed from V and 8 bases from J, the gap between germline ends came to 17 bases. The CDR3 loop spans 14 amino acids. Germline V gene data show CDR1 as LGHDT and CDR2 as YNNKEL (reference sequence). CDR3 loop: CASNPRGMEEKLFF. The CDR3 region has the DNA TGTGCCAGCAACCCGCGGGGTATGGAAGAAAAACTGTTTTTT.

This clone showed up just once. The chain carries TRBV4-1 and TRBJ2-1; D assignment may be TRBD1 or TRBD2 (5 bases each). Trimming pared 3 bases from V and 0 bases from J, leaving 12 bases between. Germline assignment: CDR1 MGHRA and CDR2 YSYEKL. The CDR3 has 16 amino acids. CDR3 bases: TGCGCCAGCAGCCATTGGGACGGTTTCTCCTACAATGAGCAGTTCTTC. Protein product: CASSHWDGFSYNEQFF.

This chain connects TRBV19 to TRBJ1-5; a possible D gene is TRBD1 (5 bases). CDR3 length: 14 amino acids. Germline CDR1 reads LNHDA; CDR2 reads SQIVND (reference sequence). The ends were cut back, 7 bases at V and 1 base at J, with 11 bases in the middle. The CDR3, as DNA: TGTGCCAGTATTCTGACAGCGAGCAATCAGCCCCAGCATTTT. It translates to CASILTASNQPQHF.

Only a few counts were recorded for this clone. The chain joins TRBV6-5 to TRBJ2-2; D unresolved. Trimming removed 3 bases at V and 5 bases at J, with 10 bases between. Germline V gene sequence: CDR1 MNHEY, CDR2 SVGAGI. This CDR3 has 14 amino acids. The CDR3: CASSYLGRTGELFF. DNA for the CDR3: TGTGCCAGCAGTTATTTGGGTCGTACCGGGGAGCTGTTTTTT.